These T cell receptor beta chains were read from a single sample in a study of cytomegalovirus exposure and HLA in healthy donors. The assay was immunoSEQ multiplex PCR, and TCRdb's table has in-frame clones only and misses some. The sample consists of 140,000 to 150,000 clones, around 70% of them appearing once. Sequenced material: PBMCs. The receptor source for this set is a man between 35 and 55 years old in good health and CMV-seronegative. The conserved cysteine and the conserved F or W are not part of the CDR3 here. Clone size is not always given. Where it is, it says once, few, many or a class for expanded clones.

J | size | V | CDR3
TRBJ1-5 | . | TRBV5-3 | ARSLQTGRFDQPQH
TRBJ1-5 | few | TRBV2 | ASTATANQPQH
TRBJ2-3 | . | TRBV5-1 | ASSLGGGTDTQY
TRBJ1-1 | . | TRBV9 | ASSVGTGAVGTEAF
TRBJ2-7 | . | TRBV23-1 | ASSHSSRQGGYEQY
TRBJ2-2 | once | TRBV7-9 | ASSSPGEAAGELF
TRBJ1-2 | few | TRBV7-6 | ASSPDRLYGYT
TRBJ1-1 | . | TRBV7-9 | ASKPPRGATEAF
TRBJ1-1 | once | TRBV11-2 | ASSFSGQGQTEAF
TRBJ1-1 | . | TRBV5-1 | ASSWGGVNTEAF
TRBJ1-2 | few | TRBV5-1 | ASSQGTGQNYYGYT
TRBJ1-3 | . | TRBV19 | ASSIREGGFGNTIY
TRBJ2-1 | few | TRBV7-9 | ASSFLSGRANEQF
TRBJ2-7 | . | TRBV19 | ASSIGGQGAVEQY
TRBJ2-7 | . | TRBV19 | ASSPLLAGVYEQY
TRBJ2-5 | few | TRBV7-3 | ASSLNSGEQETQY
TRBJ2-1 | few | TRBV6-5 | ASSYSRDRVNEQF
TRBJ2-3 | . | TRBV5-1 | ASSPSGTGAGDTQY
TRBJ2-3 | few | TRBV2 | ASSELVAADTQY
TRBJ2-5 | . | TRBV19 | ASSIEGETQY
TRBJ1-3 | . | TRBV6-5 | ASSRVDRGVYTIY
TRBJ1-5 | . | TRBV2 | ASSRTGGFQPQH
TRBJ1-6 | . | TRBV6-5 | ASSYQWFYNSPLH
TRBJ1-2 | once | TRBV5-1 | ASSSGTRGYGYT
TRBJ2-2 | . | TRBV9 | ASSVVTGGTGELF
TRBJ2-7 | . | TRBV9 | ASSVEAGNYEQY
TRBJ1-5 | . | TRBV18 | ASSPPGQGRQPQH
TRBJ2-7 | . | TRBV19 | ASSKATLTGTPYEQY
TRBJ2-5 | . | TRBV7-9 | ASSPREGLRETQY
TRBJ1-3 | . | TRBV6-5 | ASSYSQRIRGNTIY
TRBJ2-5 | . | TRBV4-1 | ASSQGTRQETQY
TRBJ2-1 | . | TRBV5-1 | ASSLVLSGGYNEQF
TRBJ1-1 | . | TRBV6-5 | ASRKDRGTEAF
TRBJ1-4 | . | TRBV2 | ASSENRVDEKLF
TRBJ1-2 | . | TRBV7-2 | ASSFDSSPYGYT
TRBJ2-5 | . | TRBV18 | ASSPPASGQETQY
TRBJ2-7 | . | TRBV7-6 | ASSLVEYEQY
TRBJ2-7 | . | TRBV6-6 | ASSYRTYEQY
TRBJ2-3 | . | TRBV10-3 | AISAGLSTDTQY
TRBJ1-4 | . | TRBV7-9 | ASSLVAQIPSTNEKLF
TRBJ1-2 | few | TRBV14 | ASSPRTDYGYT
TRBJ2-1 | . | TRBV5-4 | ASSLARGGINNEQF
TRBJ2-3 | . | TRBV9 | ASSVEGGGTDTQY
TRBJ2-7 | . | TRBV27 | ASKDGQGALYEQY
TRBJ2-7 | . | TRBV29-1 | SVGWGGYEQY
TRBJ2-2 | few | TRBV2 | ASSEIGQGQNTGELF
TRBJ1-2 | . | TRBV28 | ASSFGTGAAYGYT
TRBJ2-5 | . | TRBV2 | ASILTSGKETQY
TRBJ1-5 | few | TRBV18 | ASSPTGDQPQH
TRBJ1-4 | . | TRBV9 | ASSVGGLEEKLF
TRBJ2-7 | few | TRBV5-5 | ASSPREGGFTPYEQY
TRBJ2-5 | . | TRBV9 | ASSVGVGGETQY
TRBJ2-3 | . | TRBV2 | ASSEGSGGTDTQY
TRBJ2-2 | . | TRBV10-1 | ASSPRGRAGELF
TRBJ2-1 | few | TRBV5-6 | ASSLGVAGGGEQF
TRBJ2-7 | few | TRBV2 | ASGTNYEQY
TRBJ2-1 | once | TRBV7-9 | ASPRQGGILRGEQF